These T cell receptor beta chains were read from a single sample in a study of blood T cell repertoires in COVID-19. Sequencing used immunoSEQ multiplex PCR; TCRdb keeps in-frame clones, though not all of them. The table lists under 300,000 clones, about 90% of them singletons. Material: PBMCs or T cells enriched from blood (not recorded which). The source of these receptors is a human donor in a cohort exposed to, infected with or recovered from COVID-19 (not recorded which). The donor label of this sample is uncertain. The CDR3 runs from the conserved cysteine through the conserved F or W. The order of the fields is D gene, J gene, V gene, clone size, CDR3 protein, CDR3 DNA. The D gene is left open where the match is weak. Some rows have no size entry. The others give once, few or many, or a class for an expanded clone.

D: NA; J: TRBJ1-1; V: TRBV6-5; size: NA; CDR3: CASSYDEANTEAFF; DNA: TGTGCCAGCAGTTACGACGAGGCGAACACTGAAGCTTTCTTT
D: NA; J: TRBJ1-2; V: TRBV2; size: NA; CDR3: CASGGGGTDGYTF; DNA: TGTGCCAGCGGGGGAGGGGGGACGGATGGCTACACCTTC
D: TRBD2; J: TRBJ2-1; V: TRBV5-1; size: NA; CDR3: CASSPRTSGGASEQFF; DNA: TGCGCCAGCAGCCCCCGAACTAGCGGGGGGGCATCCGAGCAGTTCTTC
D: TRBD1; J: TRBJ1-4; V: TRBV30; size: once; CDR3: CAWSGTGGNREKLFF; DNA: TGTGCCTGGAGTGGGACAGGGGGCAACCGGGAAAAACTGTTTTTT
D: TRBD1; J: TRBJ1-1; V: TRBV27; size: NA; CDR3: CASSLRTGARDTEAFF; DNA: TGTGCCAGTAGCCTTCGGACAGGGGCGAGAGATACTGAAGCTTTCTTT
D: TRBD2; J: TRBJ2-3; V: TRBV6-6; size: NA; CDR3: CASSPLAGGAVDTQYF; DNA: TGTGCCAGCAGCCCCTTAGCGGGGGGCGCCGTGGATACGCAGTATTTT
D: NA; J: TRBJ2-3; V: TRBV11-2; size: NA; CDR3: CASSLAGPDTQYF; DNA: TGTGCCAGCAGCTTAGCAGGCCCAGATACGCAGTATTTT
D: TRBD1; J: TRBJ1-5; V: TRBV7-6; size: NA; CDR3: CASSRDRGRIQPQHF; DNA: TGTGCCAGCAGCAGGGACAGGGGGAGGATACAGCCCCAGCATTTT
D: TRBD1; J: TRBJ2-7; V: TRBV6-5; size: NA; CDR3: CASRPVDRYEQYF; DNA: TGTGCCAGCAGACCCGTGGACAGGTACGAGCAGTACTTC
D: TRBD2; J: TRBJ2-3; V: TRBV9; size: NA; CDR3: CASSVTPRTSGVSPTDTQYF; DNA: TGTGCCAGCAGCGTAACTCCTAGGACTAGCGGGGTATCTCCCACAGATACGCAGTATTTT
D: NA; J: TRBJ2-3; V: TRBV5-1; size: NA; CDR3: CASSLGGATDTQYF; DNA: TGCGCCAGCAGCTTAGGAGGGGCGACAGATACGCAGTATTTT
D: NA; J: TRBJ2-5; V: TRBV2; size: once; CDR3: CASSEAFGRVGLKGETQYF; DNA: TGTGCCAGCAGTGAAGCTTTCGGTAGAGTCGGACTGAAAGGGGAGACCCAGTACTTC
D: NA; J: TRBJ2-7; V: TRBV25-1; size: few; CDR3: CASSGGDRTYEQYF; DNA: TGTGCCAGCAGTGGCGGGGACAGAACCTACGAGCAGTACTTC
D: NA; J: TRBJ1-6; V: TRBV19; size: NA; CDR3: CASSPKDSTLNSPLHF; DNA: TGTGCCAGTAGCCCCAAGGACAGCACTTTAAATTCACCCCTCCACTTT
D: NA; J: TRBJ1-5; V: TRBV9; size: few; CDR3: CASSVTQGYFPGQPQHF; DNA: TGTGCCAGCAGCGTTACGCAGGGTTACTTTCCCGGACAGCCCCAGCATTTT
D: TRBD1; J: TRBJ1-1; V: TRBV30; size: NA; CDR3: CAWTWSVTGRNTEAFF; DNA: TGTGCCTGGACCTGGTCGGTGACAGGGCGTAACACTGAAGCTTTCTTT
D: TRBD1; J: TRBJ2-3; V: TRBV18; size: NA; CDR3: CASSPPKRQGGKYMYTQYF; DNA: TGTGCCAGCTCACCACCGAAGCGACAGGGCGGCAAGTATATGTATACGCAGTATTTT
D: NA; J: TRBJ1-6; V: TRBV5-5; size: NA; CDR3: CASSLFGGNNSPLHF; DNA: TGTGCCAGCAGCTTGTTCGGGGGGAATAATTCACCCCTCCACTTT